Shown below are 25 T cell receptor beta chains from a single sample sequenced in a study of blood T cells in healthy people across ages. For the second PCR, which ran for about 7 to 11 cycles, a sample-barcoded 5' primer and a J-beta primer mix were used. TCRdb recomputed calls from the 5' RACE reads with MiXCR, one row per CDR3 protein. The profile shows 1.5 million to 2 million distinct CDR3 sequences, 34% of them singletons. The sequencing input was blood. The receptors were gathered from a woman in her thirties in good health.

The V call is TRBV11-2, the J call TRBJ2-7, with 7 bases identical to TRBD1. This CDR3 contains 16 residues. Germline loops: CDR1 SGHAT, CDR2 FQNNGV. The V gene end was trimmed by 2 bases and the J gene end by 2 bases; junction bases not matched to a gene: 9. In DNA, the CDR3 is TGTGCCAGCAGCTTAAGGGGGCACACCGGGACCTACGAGCAGTACTTC. Amino acid sequence: CASSLRGHTGTYEQYF.

The chain joins TRBV7-2 to TRBJ1-5, with 7 bases fitting TRBD1. Germline V lookup: CDR1 SGHTA, CDR2 FQGNSA. This CDR3 contains 15 residues. With 6 bases clipped from V and 3 bases from J, the junction kept 8 bases outside the gene matches. The CDR3 DNA reads as TGTGCCAGCAGACTCGATACAGGGGTCAATCAGCCCCAGCATTTT. Residues: CASRLDTGVNQPQHF. The entire variable domain, with the rest obtained from reference TRBV7-2 and TRBJ1-5, is as follows: GAGVSQSPSNKVTEKGKDVELRCDPISGHTALYWYRQSLGQGLEFLIYFQGNSAPDKSGLPSDRFSAERTGGSVSTLTIQRTQQEDSAVYLCASRLDTGVNQPQHFGDGTRLSIL.

Points on this clonotype: Compared with germline, one end of the junction differs, possibly owing to a read error. V usage is TRBV12-3 or TRBV12-4 and J usage is TRBJ2-7; D assignment may be TRBD1 or TRBD2 (5 bases each). The CDR3 spans 14 residues. CDR3 DNA: TGTGCCTGCAGTTTGTGGGGGAGCTCCTACGAGCAGTACTTC. Its protein is CACSLWGSSYEQYF.

This clonotype was seen ten or more times. This chain uses TRBV7-2 with TRBJ2-7; 7 bases agree with TRBD1. J was trimmed by 7 bases and V by 1 base; bases with no gene match: 10. The CDR3 is 15 residues long. CDR1 is SGHTA and CDR2 is FQGNSA in the germline V gene. The CDR3 sequence: CASSLGGQSMREQYF. CDR3 nucleotides: TGTGCCAGCAGCTTAGGGGGACAGTCCATGAGGGAGCAGTACTTC.

This clonotype was picked up many times. This chain uses TRBV12-3 or TRBV12-4 with TRBJ2-5; D remains ambiguous. The CDR3 length is 13 residues. Trimming left V 6 bases short and J 2 bases short, with 10 bases between. CDR3 nucleotides: TGTGCCAGCAGCCCCCTAAGACAAGAGACCCAGTACTTC. It codes for CASSPLRQETQYF.

In this sample, this clonotype turned up a few times. This sequence joins TRBV15 and TRBJ2-3; possibly TRBD2 for D (5 bases). The CDR3 sequence is 14 residues long. Trimming left V 1 base short and J 5 bases short, with 10 bases between. CDR1 LNHNV and CDR2 YYDKDF come from the germline V gene (reference sequence). CDR3 in amino acids: CATSRVGRGDTQYF. The CDR3 DNA reads TGTGCCACCAGCAGAGTCGGACGGGGAGATACGCAGTATTTT. The full variable domain, completed using reference TRBV15 and TRBJ2-3, is DAMVIQNPRYQVTQFGKPVTLSCSQTLNHNVMYWYQQKSSQAPKLLFHYYDKDFNNEADTPDNFQSRRPNTSFCFLDIRSPGLGDTAMYLCATSRVGRGDTQYFGPGTRLTVL.

This chain connects TRBV7-9 to TRBJ2-2; D not certain. Germline values: CDR1 SEHNR, CDR2 FQNEAQ (reference sequence). This CDR3 spans 15 amino acids. The ends were cut back, 4 bases at V and 0 bases at J, with 9 bases in the middle. The DNA for the CDR3 is TGTGCCAGCAGCTCTACAGCTGCGAACACCGGGGAGCTGTTTTTT. Protein: CASSSTAANTGELFF. Variable domain in full (rest from reference TRBV7-9 and TRBJ2-2): DTGVSQNPRHKITKRGQNVTFRCDPISEHNRLYWYRQTLGQGPEFLTYFQNEAQLEKSRLLSDRFSAERPKGSFSTLEIQRTEQGDSAMYLCASSSTAANTGELFFGEGSRLTVL.

The rearrangement uses TRBV2 and TRBJ2-7; TRBD2 matches 13 bases. Matching the DNA end better, TRBJ2-5 makes the J call doubtful. Germline lookup yields CDR1 SNHLY and CDR2 FYNNEI. This CDR3 spans 19 amino acids. The CDR3 DNA reads as TGTGCCAGCAGTGGGAGTGTACTAGCGGGGGGGCCTGTTGGAGAGACCCAGTACTTC. This codes for CASSGSVLAGGPVGETQYF.

The DNA for the CDR3 is TGTGCCAGCAGTATAAGGGACCCGAGGAGCTCCTACAATGAGCAGTTCTTC. Protein: CASSIRDPRSSYNEQFF. This chain links TRBV6-1 with TRBJ2-1; D may be TRBD1 or TRBD2 (5 bases each). The CDR3 is 17 amino acids. Trimming shortened V by 5 bases and J by 0 bases, and 17 bases separated the two germline ends. Germline loops: CDR1 MNHNS, CDR2 SASEGT.

This chain uses TRBV7-2 with TRBJ2-3; a weak D match, TRBD2 (5 bases). From germline, CDR1 is SGHTA and CDR2 FQGNSA. CDR3 length equals 13 residues. V was clipped by 3 bases and J by 5 bases, with 9 bases between them. CDR3 amino acids: CASSFGLVDTQYF. CDR3 DNA sequence: TGTGCCAGCAGCTTTGGACTTGTAGATACGCAGTATTTT.

The chain is built from TRBV7-9 and TRBJ2-5; D remains unclear. This CDR3 comprises 15 residues. Germline V CDR1 and CDR2: SEHNR, FQNEAQ (reference sequence). V shed 0 bases and J shed 1 base, with 9 bases lying between them. The CDR3 DNA is TGTGCCAGCAGCTTAGCAAGATACCTCCAAGAGACCCAGTACTTC. Protein sequence: CASSLARYLQETQYF.

J is TRBJ2-7 and V is TRBV20-1; 13 bases match TRBD2. The end of the DNA is better explained by TRBJ2-5, so the J call may be wrong. CDR1 and CDR2 from the germline V gene are DFQATT and SNEGSKA (reference sequence). This CDR3 comprises 15 residues. CDR3 in DNA: TGCAGTGCTAGATCACTAGCGGGAGGGGGGGAGACCCAGTACTTC. Translated: CSARSLAGGGETQYF.

This chain connects TRBV12-3 or TRBV12-4 to TRBJ1-2; 7 bases line up with TRBD1. The CDR3 is 14 amino acids. J gave up 5 bases and V 6 bases, and 9 bases lay outside the gene matches. DNA for the CDR3: TGTGCCAGCAGCTGCAAAGGGGGCCTGTATGGCTACACCTTC. Translating gives CASSCKGGLYGYTF.

As concerns this clonotype: At one of its ends the junction is not consistent with the germline gene, which may arise from a read error. The DNA for the CDR3 is TGCCTAAGGCCGGGCAGGGGGTTCTACGAGCAGTACTTC. Translating it yields CLRPGRGFYEQYF. The chain links TRBV6-1 to TRBJ2-4; 7 nucleotides match TRBD1. The J call may be faulty, since TRBJ2-7 better matches the DNA end. The CDR3 extends over 13 amino acids. Germline CDR1 and CDR2: MNHNS and SASEGT.

This clonotype was observed a handful of times. J is TRBJ2-1 and V is TRBV13; maybe TRBD1 (8 bases). CDR1 PRHDT and CDR2 FYEKMQ come from the germline V gene (reference sequence). The V and J ends lost 6 bases and 8 bases respectively, with 17 bases between them. CDR3 length: 14 residues. The CDR3 region is CASRYRGGKDEQFF. In DNA form, the CDR3 reads TGTGCCAGCAGATACAGGGGGGGGAAGGATGAGCAGTTCTTC.

This clonotype has only a few counts. V usage is TRBV6-1 and J usage is TRBJ1-2; a possible D gene is TRBD1 (6 bases). The germline V and J ends were trimmed by 3 bases and 8 bases, with 10 bases remaining between them. Germline V gene data show CDR1 as MNHNS and CDR2 as SASEGT. The CDR3 has 12 residues. The CDR3 coding sequence is TGTGCCAGCAGTGACTCAGGGGAAGGCTACACCTTC. This sequence encodes CASSDSGEGYTF.

Remarks on this clonotype: A read error may explain this, as a much larger clone is one base away. The chain combines TRBV29-1 with TRBJ2-1; 10 nucleotides agree with TRBD1. CDR3 length: 13 residues. Germline CDR1 reads SQVTM; CDR2 reads ANQGSEA. The CDR3 DNA reads as TGCAGCATTGAGCGGACAGGGGGGCATGAGCAGTTCTTC. It codes for CSIERTGGHEQFF.

Turning to this clonotype: One end of the junction is discordant with germline, which a read error may explain. The rearrangement joins TRBV7-9 to TRBJ2-5; no definite D call. The CDR3 loop spans 11 amino acids. Looked up from germline, CDR1 is SEHNR and CDR2 is FQNEAQ (reference sequence). CDR3 amino acids: CVSSLVETQYF. The CDR3 DNA follows: TGTGTCAGCAGCTTAGTTGAGACCCAGTACTTC.

This clonotype was recorded a few times. J is TRBJ2-7 and V is TRBV20-1; 9 nucleotides agree with TRBD2. Per the germline V gene, CDR1 is DFQATT and CDR2 is SNEGSKA (reference sequence). V gave up 3 bases and J gave up 3 bases; unmatched junction bases: 9. The CDR3 sequence is 15 residues long. The CDR3 DNA is TGCAGTGCTAGTCATCTTCTAGCGGGAAACTACGAGCAGTACTTC. Translation: CSASHLLAGNYEQYF.

This clonotype came up a few times. The chain uses TRBV20-1 and TRBJ2-3; D tentatively fits TRBD1 or TRBD2 (5 bases each). Looked up from germline, CDR1 is DFQATT and CDR2 is SNEGSKA (reference sequence). The CDR3 totals 15 residues. Trimming left V 5 bases short and J 0 bases short, with 15 bases between. CDR3 coding DNA: TGCAGTGCTCCAGAGGCGAGGGGCAGCACAGATACGCAGTATTTT. This sequence encodes CSAPEARGSTDTQYF.

The chain couples TRBV12-3 or TRBV12-4 to TRBJ1-2; D is ambiguous. V shed 5 bases and J shed 8 bases, with 18 bases lying between them. This CDR3 contains 14 residues. This CDR3 reads CASSRWTDLSGYTF. CDR3 bases: TGTGCCAGCAGTCGATGGACGGACCTCTCGGGCTACACCTTC.

The V gene is TRBV28, the J gene TRBJ2-7; D may correspond to TRBD1 or TRBD2 (5 bases each). This CDR3 contains 14 residues. Per germline, CDR1 MDHEN and CDR2 SYDVKM. Trimming shortened V by 2 bases and J by 0 bases, and 8 bases separated the two germline ends. Here the CDR3 DNA reads TGTGCCAGCAGTTTAATCGGGGCCTCCTACGAGCAGTACTTC. Protein product: CASSLIGASYEQYF.

This clonotype was found many times. The rearrangement joins TRBV29-1 to TRBJ2-7; D uncertain. The CDR3 loop spans 12 amino acids. Per germline, CDR1 SQVTM and CDR2 ANQGSEA. V lost 6 bases and J lost 5, with 14 bases in between. As DNA, the CDR3 is TGCAGCGTGGTCCAATGGCAGGACGAGCAGTACTTC. Translated: CSVVQWQDEQYF.

This chain uses TRBV18 with TRBJ2-7; 7 bases line up with TRBD1. The CDR3 consists of 16 residues. The germline V gene has CDR1 KGHSH and CDR2 LQKENI. Trimming removed 6 bases from V and 3 bases from J; junction bases left unmatched: 14. DNA for the CDR3: TGTGCCAGCTCGCCAACATCCCGGGACAGCGGCTACGAGCAGTACTTC. Translating it yields CASSPTSRDSGYEQYF.

The genes are TRBV3-1 and TRBJ1-6; D gene ambiguous. The ends were cut back, 1 base at V and 0 bases at J, with 10 bases in the middle. From germline, CDR1 is LGHDT and CDR2 YNNKEL (reference sequence). CDR3 length: 17 amino acids. CDR3 protein: CASSQGVRSSYNSPLHF. CDR3 coding DNA: TGTGCCAGCAGCCAAGGTGTAAGGAGCTCCTATAATTCACCCCTCCACTTT. The whole variable domain, filled in from reference TRBV3-1 and TRBJ1-6, reads DTAVSQTPKYLVTQMGNDKSIKCEQNLGHDTMYWYKQDSKKFLKIMFSYNNKELIINETVPNRFSPKSPDKAHLNLHINSLELGDSAVYFCASSQGVRSSYNSPLHFGNGTRLTVT.